This T cell receptor (beta chain) was captured by sequencing in a study of low-dose radiotherapy and immunotherapy resistance in tumors. Time point in this sample: before trial treatment. Inclusion covered patients whose advanced solid tumors lacked tumor-infiltrating lymphocytes. Gene-specific TRAV and TRBV primers were used for first-strand cDNA, covering alpha and beta chains. The PCR that amplified TCRs ran for about 20 cycles, relying on a constant-region primer and a V-primer adapter. TCRdb processed the reads anew with MiXCR; each CDR3 protein has one entry. The table has about 82,000 distinct CDR3 sequences, approximately 17% seen once. This clonotype came up a few times. Trimming cost V 5 bases and J 2 bases, with 17 bases left between them. The CDR3 sequence is 16 residues long. Germline CDR1 and CDR2: SEHNR and FQNEAQ (reference sequence).

The specimen was PBMCs, collected before treatment. The chain combines TRBV7-9 with TRBJ2-3; D possibly uses TRBD1 or TRBD2 (5 bases each). This TCR was recovered from a male donor with prostate cancer. CDR3 protein: CASSPPFRENTDTQYF. In DNA, the CDR3 is TGTGCCAGCAGCCCTCCGTTCAGGGAGAACACAGATACGCAGTATTTT. Variable domain in full (rest from reference TRBV7-9 and TRBJ2-3): DTGVSQNPRHKITKRGQNVTFRCDPISEHNRLYWYRQTLGQGPEFLTYFQNEAQLEKSRLLSDRFSAERPKGSFSTLEIQRTEQGDSAMYLCASSPPFRENTDTQYFGPGTRLTVL.